The clone carrying this TCR beta chain was seen only once. The CDR3 has 14 residues. Trimming cost V 8 bases and J 0 bases, with 11 bases left between them. Germline lookup yields CDR1 ENHRY and CDR2 SYGVKD. Using a J-beta primer mix together with a sample-barcoded 5' primer, a second PCR was run for about 6 to 11 cycles. TCRdb re-called the 5' RACE reads through MiXCR, storing one row per CDR3 protein. This sample carries about 1.1 million distinct CDR3 sequences, 35% to 40% of them seen once, and the ten largest clones take roughly 13%. The data belong to a study of blood T cells in healthy people across ages.

Sequenced material: blood. The chain recombines TRBV10-3 with TRBJ1-3; perhaps TRBD1 as D (6 bases). The sequence derives from a man in his late teens or twenties in good health. CDR3 nucleotide sequence: TGTGCCATCCGCCCAGGGGTCTCTGGAAACACCATATATTTT. Amino acids: CAIRPGVSGNTIYF.